The 5 T cell receptor beta chains listed next were all sequenced from one sample in a study of identical twins. MiXCR, applied by TCRdb to the 5' RACE reads, yields one record per CDR3 protein. The sample records 450,000 or so distinct CDR3 sequences, approximately 14% being singletons. These data were likewise used in another study, on yellow fever vaccine responses in identical twins.

The sequenced sample consisted of CD4+ T cells sorted from blood. The receptors here all came from a woman in her late teens or twenties in good health.

This clonotype was found a few times. V is TRBV7-2 and J is TRBJ2-1; perhaps TRBD2 as D (5 bases). Germline V gene lookup returns CDR1 SGHTA and CDR2 FQGNSA. The CDR3 spans 13 residues. The V end lost 4 bases, the J end lost 10 bases, and 14 bases lay between the germline ends. CDR3 region: CASSSESTTEQFF. CDR3 in DNA: TGTGCCAGCAGCTCTGAATCGACTACCGAGCAGTTCTTC.

The genes are TRBV12-3 or TRBV12-4 and TRBJ2-1, with a tentative D call TRBD2 (5 bases). This CDR3 contains 14 residues. V shed 8 bases and J shed 4 bases, with 15 bases lying between them. The CDR3 bases are TGTGCCAGCGTTCTAGAGGGAGTTTACAATGAGCAGTTCTTC. This encodes CASVLEGVYNEQFF.

This clonotype was seen ten or more times. The V gene is TRBV7-3, the J gene TRBJ2-1; unclear D gene. Trimming stripped 1 base from V and 4 bases from J, with 17 bases between. CDR3 size: 17 residues. Germline loops: CDR1 SGHTA, CDR2 FQGTGA. CDR3 nucleotide sequence: TGTGCCAGCAGCTTAAGGGTTTTGGAAAAAGGTTACAATGAGCAGTTCTTC. Translation: CASSLRVLEKGYNEQFF.

The rearrangement links TRBV3-1 to TRBJ2-5; TRBD2 is a possible D gene (6 bases). Germline V gene sequence: CDR1 LGHDT, CDR2 YNNKEL (reference sequence). The CDR3 is 15 residues long. V was clipped by 3 bases and J by 2 bases, with 13 bases between them. The CDR3 coding sequence is TGTGCCAGCAGCCACAGGGTTAGCGGACAAGAGACCCAGTACTTC. The encoded protein is CASSHRVSGQETQYF.

The chain joins TRBV5-1 to TRBJ2-7; 7 bases are a match to TRBD2. V lost 6 bases and J lost 2; bases outside the gene matches: 8. Germline CDR1 SGHRS, CDR2 YFSETQ. This CDR3 region has 14 residues. The CDR3 here is CASTGGGGTYEQYF. CDR3 coding DNA: TGCGCCAGCACCGGTGGGGGGGGTACCTACGAGCAGTACTTC.